What follows is one TCR beta chain and its context. The data stem from a study of T cell changes during pregnancy in multiple sclerosis. V was trimmed by 3 bases and J by 5 bases, leaving 2 bases between them. This CDR3 comprises 10 residues. Germline values: CDR1 SNHLY, CDR2 FYNNEI. The data were produced by immunoSEQ multiplex PCR, yet TCRdb's version contains in-frame clones alone and is incomplete. The data contain around 35,000 clones, approximately 90% of them singletons. The receptor was isolated from a female donor with multiple sclerosis, enrolled in a pregnancy study. The J gene is TRBJ2-7, the V gene TRBV2; no clear D gene. The source was CD8+ T cells from peripheral blood mononuclear cells, collected before pregnancy. The CDR3 is CASSDNEQYF. CDR3 in DNA: TGTGCCAGCAGTGACAACGAGCAGTACTTC. The full variable domain, completed using reference TRBV2 and TRBJ2-7, is EPEVTQTPSHQVTQMGQEVILRCVPISNHLYFYWYRQILGQKVEFLVSFYNNEISEKSEIFDDQFSVERPDGSNFTLKIRSTKLEDSAMYFCASSDNEQYFGPGTRLTVT.